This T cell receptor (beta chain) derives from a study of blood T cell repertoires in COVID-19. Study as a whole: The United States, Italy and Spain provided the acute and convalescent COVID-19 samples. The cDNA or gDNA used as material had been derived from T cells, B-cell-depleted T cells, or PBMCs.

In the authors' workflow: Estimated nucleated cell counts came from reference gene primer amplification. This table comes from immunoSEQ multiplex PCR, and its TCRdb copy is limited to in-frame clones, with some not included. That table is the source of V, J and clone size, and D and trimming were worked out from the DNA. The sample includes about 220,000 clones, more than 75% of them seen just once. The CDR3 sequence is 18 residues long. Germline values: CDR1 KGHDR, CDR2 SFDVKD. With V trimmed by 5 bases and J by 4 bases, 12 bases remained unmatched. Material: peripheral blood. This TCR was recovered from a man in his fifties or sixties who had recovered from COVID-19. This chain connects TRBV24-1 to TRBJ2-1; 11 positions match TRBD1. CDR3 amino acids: CATSGWDRGAADYNEQFF. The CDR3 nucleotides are TGTGCCACCAGTGGCTGGGACAGGGGGGCCGCCGATTACAATGAGCAGTTCTTC.